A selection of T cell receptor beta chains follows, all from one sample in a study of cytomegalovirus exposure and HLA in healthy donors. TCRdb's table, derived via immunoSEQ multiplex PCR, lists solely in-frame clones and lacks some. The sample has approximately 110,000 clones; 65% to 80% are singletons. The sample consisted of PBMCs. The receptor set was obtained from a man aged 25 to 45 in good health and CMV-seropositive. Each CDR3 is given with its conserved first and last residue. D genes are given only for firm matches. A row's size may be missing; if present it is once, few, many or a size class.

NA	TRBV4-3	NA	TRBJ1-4	TGCGCCAGCAGCCAAGATCCGTTCGGGGGGGCTAACGAAAAACTGTTTTTT	CASSQDPFGGANEKLFF
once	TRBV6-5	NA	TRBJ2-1	TGTGCCGTAAACCCCTCAGGGGGGAGGCATGAGCAGTTCTTC	CAVNPSGGRHEQFF
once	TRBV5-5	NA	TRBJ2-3	TGTGCCAGCAGCCCAGAGGGGGGCACAGATACGCAGTATTTT	CASSPEGGTDTQYF
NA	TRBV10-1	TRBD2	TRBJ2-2	TGCGCCAGCAGAGGGACTAGCGGGGGGAACTACACCGGGGAGCTGTTTTTT	CASRGTSGGNYTGELFF
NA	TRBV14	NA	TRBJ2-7	TGTGCCAGCAGCCCTAGGGGCCCCTACGAGCAGTACTTC	CASSPRGPYEQYF
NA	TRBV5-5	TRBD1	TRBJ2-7	TGTGCCAGCAGCTTGGGATTCGGACAGGGCTCCTACGAGCAGTACTTC	CASSLGFGQGSYEQYF
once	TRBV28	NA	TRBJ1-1	TGTGCCAGCAGTACAGCCCAACCTGAAGCTTTCTTT	CASSTAQPEAFF
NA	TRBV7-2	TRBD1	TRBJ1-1	TGTGCCAGCAGCCGGGACAGCACTGAAGCTTTCTTT	CASSRDSTEAFF
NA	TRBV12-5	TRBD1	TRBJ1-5	TGTGCTAGTGGTGCGGACAGGGTGGGACGGCAGCCCCAGCATTTT	CASGADRVGRQPQHF
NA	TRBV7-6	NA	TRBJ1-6	TGTGCCAGCAGCGGGGGACATAACTATAATTCACCCCTCCACTTT	CASSGGHNYNSPLHF
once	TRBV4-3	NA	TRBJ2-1	TGCGCCAGCAGCCAAGGGGGGCCGTACGATGAGCAGTTCTTC	CASSQGGPYDEQFF
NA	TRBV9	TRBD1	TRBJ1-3	TGTGCCAGCAGCGGGGGGACAGACTCTGGAAACACCATATATTTT	CASSGGTDSGNTIYF
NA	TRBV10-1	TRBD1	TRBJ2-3	TGCGCCAGCAGTGAGTACGGGTCAGGGGGCGTGGATACGCAGTATTTT	CASSEYGSGGVDTQYF
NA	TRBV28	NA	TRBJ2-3	TGTGCCAGTACGAGCTCCCGTGTGACAGATACGCAGTATTTT	CASTSSRVTDTQYF
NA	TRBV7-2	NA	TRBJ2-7	TGTGCCAGCAGCCTCGACTGGACCTACGAGCAGTACTTC	CASSLDWTYEQYF
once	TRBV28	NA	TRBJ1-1	TGTGCCAGCAGTTTAGGGCGGGAGCGAACTGAAGCTTTCTTT	CASSLGRERTEAFF
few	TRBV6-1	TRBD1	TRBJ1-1	TGTGCCAGCAGTGTGGACAGGGGGCCGTTGGGCACTGAAGCTTTCTTT	CASSVDRGPLGTEAFF
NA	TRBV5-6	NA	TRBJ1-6	TGTGCCAGCACCTTTACGTCTACCCTCCACTTT	CASTFTSTLHF
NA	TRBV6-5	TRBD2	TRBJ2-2	TGTGCCAGCAGTCTGGGGCTAGCGGCTGGGGAGCTGTTTTTT	CASSLGLAAGELFF
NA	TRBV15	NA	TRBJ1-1	TGTGCCACCAGCAGAGATCGGGCGGGCACTGAAGCTTTCTTT	CATSRDRAGTEAFF
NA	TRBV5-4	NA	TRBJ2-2	TGTGCCAGCAGCTCCCAAGCGGGTCGACGGGATCGGTACCCCGGGGAGCTGTTTTTT	CASSSQAGRRDRYPGELFF
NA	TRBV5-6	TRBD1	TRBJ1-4	TGTGCCAGCAGCAAGTGGACAGGGGACCTTCATGAACTGTTTTTT	CASSKWTGDLHELFF
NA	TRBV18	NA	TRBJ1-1	TGTGCCAGCTCCCACGGGGGGGAACCGAACACTGAAGCTTTCTTT	CASSHGGEPNTEAFF
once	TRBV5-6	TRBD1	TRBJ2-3	TGTGCCAGCAGCCCCCTCGGGACAGGGGTTACAGATACGCAGTATTTT	CASSPLGTGVTDTQYF
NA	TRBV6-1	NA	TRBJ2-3	TGTGCCAGCAGGGACAGATTAAGCACAGATACGCAGTATTTT	CASRDRLSTDTQYF
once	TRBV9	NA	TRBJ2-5	TGTGCCAGCAGCCGCACAGGGTCCCAAGAGACCCAGTACTTC	CASSRTGSQETQYF
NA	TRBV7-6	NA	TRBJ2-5	TGTGCCAGCAGCCCCTCGGGGTCCAAGACCCAGTACTTC	CASSPSGSKTQYF
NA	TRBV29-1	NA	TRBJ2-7	TGCAGCGTCTATGGGACTGCCGCCTACGAGCAGTACTTC	CSVYGTAAYEQYF
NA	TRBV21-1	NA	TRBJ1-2	TGTGCCAGCAGTGTTCCGGGACAGGGTCACTATGGCTACACCTTC	CASSVPGQGHYGYTF
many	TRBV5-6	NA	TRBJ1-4	TGTGCCAGCAGCTCGGGACATGAAGGTGAAAAACTGTTTTTT	CASSSGHEGEKLFF
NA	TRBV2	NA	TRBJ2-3	TGTGCCAGCAGGGCTGACCGGGTTCGGACAGATACGCAGTATTTT	CASRADRVRTDTQYF
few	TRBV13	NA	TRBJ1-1	TGTGCCAGCAGCCTGCAGGGGAGAACTGAAGCTTTCTTT	CASSLQGRTEAFF
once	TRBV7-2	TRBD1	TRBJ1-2	TGTGCCAGCAGCCGGGAAGGACAGGGGGGAGGATACTATGGCTACCCCTTC	CASSREGQGGGYYGYPF
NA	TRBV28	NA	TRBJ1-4	TGTGCCAGCAGTGAGGCAGGGGCTTATAATGAAAAACTGTTTTTT	CASSEAGAYNEKLFF
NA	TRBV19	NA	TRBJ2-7	TGTGCCAGTAGTATGATAGCACAGGGCCCCTACGAGCAGTACTTC	CASSMIAQGPYEQYF
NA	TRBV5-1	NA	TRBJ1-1	TGCGCCAGCAGCTTGGGGGCAGGGTGGGGAAACACTGAAGCTTTCTTT	CASSLGAGWGNTEAFF
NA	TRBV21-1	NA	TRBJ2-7	TGTGCCAGCAGCAAAGGGCAGGGGATTCCCTACGAGCAGTACTTC	CASSKGQGIPYEQYF
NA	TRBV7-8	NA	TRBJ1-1	TGTGCCAGCAGCTTAGCGGGGCGGGAAACTGAAGCTTTCTTT	CASSLAGRETEAFF
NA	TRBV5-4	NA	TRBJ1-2	TGTGCCAGCAGCGCAGCAGGACTTAACTATGGCTACACCTTC	CASSAAGLNYGYTF
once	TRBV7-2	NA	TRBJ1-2	TGTGCCAGCAGCTTAGTAGCGGACTATGGCTACACCTTC	CASSLVADYGYTF
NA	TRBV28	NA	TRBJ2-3	TGTGCCAGCAGTTTACTGGCCAAGGGGACAGATACGCAGTATTTT	CASSLLAKGTDTQYF
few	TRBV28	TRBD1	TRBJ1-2	TGTGCCAGCAGTCTCTGGGGGACAGGGGGCTACTATGGCTACACCTTC	CASSLWGTGGYYGYTF
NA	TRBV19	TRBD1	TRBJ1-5	TGTGCCAGTAGTGGCAGGGGGCGAGGCAATCAGCCCCAGCATTTT	CASSGRGRGNQPQHF
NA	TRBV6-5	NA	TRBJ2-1	TGTGCCAGCAGTTTGGACAGTTACAATGAGCAGTTCTTC	CASSLDSYNEQFF
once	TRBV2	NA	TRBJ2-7	TGTGCCAGCAGTGGAGAGGCGCACGAGCAGTACTTC	CASSGEAHEQYF
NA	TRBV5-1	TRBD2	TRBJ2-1	TGCGCCAGCAGCTTGGATATAGCGGGGGCGTCCTACAATGAGCAGTTCTTC	CASSLDIAGASYNEQFF
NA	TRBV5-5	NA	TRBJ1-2	TGTGCCAGCAGCTTGGTCAGCCGACGCGGGGGAAATGGCTACACCTTC	CASSLVSRRGGNGYTF
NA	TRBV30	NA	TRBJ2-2	TGTGCCTGGAGTGTACTGGAGGGGAACCCCGGGGAGCTGTTTTTT	CAWSVLEGNPGELFF
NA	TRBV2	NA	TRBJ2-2	TGTGCCAGCAGTGAAGTCCAGGGTGAGATGAGCGGGGAGCTGTTTTTT	CASSEVQGEMSGELFF
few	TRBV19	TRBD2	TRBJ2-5	TGTGCCAGTAGTAACTCCGGTGAAGCGGGGGGAGAGACCCAGTACTTC	CASSNSGEAGGETQYF
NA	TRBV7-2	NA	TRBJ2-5	TGTGCCAGCAGCTTAGCGGGTTCTAGGATCCGGGAGACCCAGTACTTC	CASSLAGSRIRETQYF
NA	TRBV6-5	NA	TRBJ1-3	TGTGCCAGCAGCGGGGGAGGGGACTCTGGAAACACCATATATTTT	CASSGGGDSGNTIYF
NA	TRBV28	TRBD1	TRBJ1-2	TGTGCCAGCAGTCAGGACAGGACCTCTCTTGACTATGGCTACACCTTC	CASSQDRTSLDYGYTF
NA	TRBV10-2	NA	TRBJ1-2	TGCGCCAGCAGTGAGGCCGGTATCAGGGGTTCTCCTTATGGCTACACCTTC	CASSEAGIRGSPYGYTF
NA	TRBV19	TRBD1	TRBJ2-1	TGTGCCAGCGAGGGGAGACAGGGTTACAATGAGCAGTTCTTC	CASEGRQGYNEQFF
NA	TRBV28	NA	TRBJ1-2	TGTGCCAGCAGGCAACAGGGAACGCATAGCGGCTACACCTTC	CASRQQGTHSGYTF